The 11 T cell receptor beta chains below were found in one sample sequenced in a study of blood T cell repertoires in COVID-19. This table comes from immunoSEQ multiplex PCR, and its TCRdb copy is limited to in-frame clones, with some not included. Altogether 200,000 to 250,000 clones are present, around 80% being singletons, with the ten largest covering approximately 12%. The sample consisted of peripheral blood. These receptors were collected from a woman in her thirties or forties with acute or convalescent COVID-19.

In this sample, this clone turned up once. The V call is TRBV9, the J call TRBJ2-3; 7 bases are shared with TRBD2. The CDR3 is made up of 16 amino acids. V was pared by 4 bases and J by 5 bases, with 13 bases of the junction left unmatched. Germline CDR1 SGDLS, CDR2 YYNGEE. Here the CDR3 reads CASSPGDYPLEDTQYF. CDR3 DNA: TGTGCCAGCAGCCCCGGGGACTACCCTCTAGAAGATACGCAGTATTTT.

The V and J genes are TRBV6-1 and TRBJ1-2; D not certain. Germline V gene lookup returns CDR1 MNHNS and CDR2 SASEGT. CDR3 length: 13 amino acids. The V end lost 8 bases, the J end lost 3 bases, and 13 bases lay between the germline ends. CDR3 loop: CASVGGAHYGYTF. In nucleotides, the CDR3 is TGTGCCAGCGTCGGCGGCGCTCACTATGGCTACACCTTC.

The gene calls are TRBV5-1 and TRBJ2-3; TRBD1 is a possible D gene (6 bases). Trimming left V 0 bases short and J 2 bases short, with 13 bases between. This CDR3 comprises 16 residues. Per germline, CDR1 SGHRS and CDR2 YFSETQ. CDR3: CASSLDGPGATDTQYF. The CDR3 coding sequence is TGCGCCAGCAGCTTGGATGGGCCAGGGGCCACAGATACGCAGTATTTT.

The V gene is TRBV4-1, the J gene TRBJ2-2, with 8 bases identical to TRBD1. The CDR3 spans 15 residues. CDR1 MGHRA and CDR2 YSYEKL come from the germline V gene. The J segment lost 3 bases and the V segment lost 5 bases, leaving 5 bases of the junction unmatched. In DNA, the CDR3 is TGCGCCAGCAGCACCCAGGGGGCCCACACCGGGGAGCTGTTTTTT. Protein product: CASSTQGAHTGELFF.

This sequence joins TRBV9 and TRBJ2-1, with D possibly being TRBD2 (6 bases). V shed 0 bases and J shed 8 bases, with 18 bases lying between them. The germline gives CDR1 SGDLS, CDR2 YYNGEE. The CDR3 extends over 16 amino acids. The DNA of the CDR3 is TGTGCCAGCAGCGTAGAGGCGGGGACGTGGGGGGATGAGCAGTTCTTC. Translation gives CASSVEAGTWGDEQFF.

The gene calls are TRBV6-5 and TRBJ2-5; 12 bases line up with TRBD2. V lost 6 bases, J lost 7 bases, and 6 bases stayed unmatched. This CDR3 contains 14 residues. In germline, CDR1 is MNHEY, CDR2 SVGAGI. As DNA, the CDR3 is TGTGCCAGCAGCTATACTAGCGGGGGGCTGACCCAGTACTTC. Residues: CASSYTSGGLTQYF.

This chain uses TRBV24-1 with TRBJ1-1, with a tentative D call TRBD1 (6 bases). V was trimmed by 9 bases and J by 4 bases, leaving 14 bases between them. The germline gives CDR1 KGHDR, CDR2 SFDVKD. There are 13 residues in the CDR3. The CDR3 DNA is TGTGCCACCCCGGCGAGGGGGGGCACTGAAGCTTTCTTT. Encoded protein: CATPARGGTEAFF.

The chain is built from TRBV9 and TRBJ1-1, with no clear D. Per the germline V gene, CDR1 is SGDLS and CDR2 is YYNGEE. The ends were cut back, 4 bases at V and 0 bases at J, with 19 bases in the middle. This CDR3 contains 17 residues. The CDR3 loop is CASSIDPPSGMNTEAFF. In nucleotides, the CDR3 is TGTGCCAGCAGCATAGATCCCCCGTCGGGGATGAACACTGAAGCTTTCTTT. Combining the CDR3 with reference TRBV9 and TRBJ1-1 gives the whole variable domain DSGVTQTPKHLITATGQRVTLRCSPRSGDLSVYWYQQSLDQGLQFLIQYYNGEERAKGNILERFSAQQFPDLHSELNLSSLELGDSALYFCASSIDPPSGMNTEAFFGQGTRLTVV.

The CDR3 coding sequence is TGTGCCAGCAGTCTTCAGACAGGCCCCTACAATGAGCAGTTCTTC. Translation gives CASSLQTGPYNEQFF. The chain has TRBV27 and TRBJ2-1; D is perhaps TRBD1 (6 bases). Germline assignment: CDR1 MNHEY and CDR2 SMNVEV (reference sequence). CDR3 length: 15 residues. Trimming cost V 5 bases and J 2 bases, with 13 bases left between them.

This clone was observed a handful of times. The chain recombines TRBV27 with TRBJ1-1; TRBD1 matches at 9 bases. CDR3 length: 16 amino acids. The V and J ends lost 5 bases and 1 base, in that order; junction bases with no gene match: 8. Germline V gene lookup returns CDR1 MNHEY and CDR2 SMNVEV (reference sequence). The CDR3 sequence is CASSPGQGLGNTEAFF. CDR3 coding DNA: TGTGCCAGCAGTCCCGGACAGGGGCTGGGGAACACTGAAGCTTTCTTT.

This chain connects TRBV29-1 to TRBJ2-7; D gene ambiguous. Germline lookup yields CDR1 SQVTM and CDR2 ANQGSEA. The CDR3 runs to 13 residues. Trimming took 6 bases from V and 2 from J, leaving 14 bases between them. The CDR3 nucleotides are TGCAGCGTATCGACCCAGGCGACCTACGAGCAGTACTTC. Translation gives CSVSTQATYEQYF.